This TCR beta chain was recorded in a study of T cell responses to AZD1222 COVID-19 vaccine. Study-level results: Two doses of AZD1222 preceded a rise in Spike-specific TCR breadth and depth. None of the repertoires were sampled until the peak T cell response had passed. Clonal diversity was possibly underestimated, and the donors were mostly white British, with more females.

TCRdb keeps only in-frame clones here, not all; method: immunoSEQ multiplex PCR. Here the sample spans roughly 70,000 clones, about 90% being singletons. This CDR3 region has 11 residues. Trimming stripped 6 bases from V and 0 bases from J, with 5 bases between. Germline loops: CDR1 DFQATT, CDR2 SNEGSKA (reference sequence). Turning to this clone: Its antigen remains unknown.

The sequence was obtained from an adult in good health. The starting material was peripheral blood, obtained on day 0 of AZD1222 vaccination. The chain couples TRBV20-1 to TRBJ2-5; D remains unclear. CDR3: CSAQHQETQYF. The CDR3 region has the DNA TGCAGTGCCCAGCACCAAGAGACCCAGTACTTC.